This T cell receptor beta chain stems from a study of OX40 agonist ivuxolimab in advanced cancers. The V gene's germline CDR1 is MGHDK and CDR2 SYGVNS. The CDR3 totals 12 residues. V was trimmed by 5 bases and J by 4 bases, leaving 8 bases between them. The protocol was immunoSEQ multiplex PCR, while the TCRdb copy is restricted to in-frame clones and leaves out a portion. The table includes tens of thousands of clones, 84% detected once. Concerning this clone: Its antigen is as yet unknown.

Patients who had autoimmune disease history or got systemic immunosuppression were left out. Whole-study findings and limits: Specificity for antigen went undetermined in the expanded peripheral T cells. At doses 0.1 to 3.0 mg/kg, CD4+ and CD8+ clones expanded.

The chain employs TRBV25-1 and TRBJ1-1; D unresolved. This TCR derives from an adult with an advanced solid tumor such as melanoma, head and neck, liver or kidney cancer. The specimen was CD4+ or CD8+ T cells sorted from blood, collected in a trial of the OX40 agonist ivuxolimab. CDR3 sequence: CASSSGGTEAFF. DNA for the CDR3: TGTGCCAGCAGTTCAGGTGGCACTGAAGCTTTCTTT.